The rows below give T cell receptor beta chains drawn from one sample of a study of shared clonotypes between healthy human individuals. Sequencing was performed with immunoSEQ multiplex PCR; in TCRdb, only in-frame clones are kept and a portion is missing. This table has roughly 890,000 clones, about 91% appearing once. Specimen: naive CD8+ T cells sorted from blood. All receptors come from a man aged 25-40 years in good health. Each CDR3 is given with its conserved first and last residue. The order of the fields is CDR3 length, V gene, J gene, D gene, CDR3 protein, CDR3 DNA. D genes are given only for firm matches.

cdr3_length: 15; v_call: TRBV4-1; j_call: TRBJ1-5; d_call: NA; cdr3_aa: CASSQPWDSNQPQHF; cdr3_nt: TGCGCCAGCAGCCAACCCTGGGACAGCAATCAGCCCCAGCATTTT
cdr3_length: 14; v_call: TRBV7-9; j_call: TRBJ1-2; d_call: NA; cdr3_aa: CASSLETDGFGYTF; cdr3_nt: TGTGCCAGCAGCTTGGAAACAGACGGCTTTGGCTACACCTTC
cdr3_length: 17; v_call: TRBV27; j_call: TRBJ2-1; d_call: TRBD1; cdr3_aa: CASSPRHDRASYNEQFF; cdr3_nt: TGTGCCAGCAGTCCCAGACACGACAGGGCCTCCTACAATGAGCAGTTCTTC
cdr3_length: 12; v_call: TRBV10-2; j_call: TRBJ2-3; d_call: NA; cdr3_aa: CASSDSTDTQYF; cdr3_nt: TGCGCCAGCAGTGACTCCACAGATACGCAGTATTTT
cdr3_length: 14; v_call: TRBV19; j_call: TRBJ2-7; d_call: NA; cdr3_aa: CASSITGATYEQYF; cdr3_nt: TGTGCCAGTAGTATAACGGGCGCTACTTACGAGCAGTACTTC
cdr3_length: 14; v_call: TRBV29-1; j_call: TRBJ2-3; d_call: NA; cdr3_aa: CSVGDGAITDTQYF; cdr3_nt: TGCAGCGTTGGAGATGGGGCGATCACAGATACGCAGTATTTT
cdr3_length: 10; v_call: TRBV6-1; j_call: TRBJ2-3; d_call: NA; cdr3_aa: CASRWDTQYF; cdr3_nt: TGTGCCAGCAGGTGGGATACGCAGTATTTT
cdr3_length: 15; v_call: TRBV7-9; j_call: TRBJ2-5; d_call: TRBD1; cdr3_aa: CASSQEDRGRKTQYF; cdr3_nt: TGTGCCAGCAGCCAAGAGGACAGGGGACGGAAGACCCAGTACTTC
cdr3_length: 17; v_call: TRBV18; j_call: TRBJ2-5; d_call: TRBD1; cdr3_aa: CASSSGTGSSRGETQYF; cdr3_nt: TGTGCCAGCTCATCCGGGACAGGGAGCAGTCGTGGAGAGACCCAGTACTTC
cdr3_length: 14; v_call: TRBV7-9; j_call: TRBJ2-1; d_call: NA; cdr3_aa: CASSLVSGQWWQFF; cdr3_nt: TGTGCCAGCAGCTTAGTTTCCGGGCAGTGGTGGCAGTTCTTC
cdr3_length: 14; v_call: TRBV7-2; j_call: TRBJ2-3; d_call: NA; cdr3_aa: CASSSGQGTDTQYF; cdr3_nt: TGTGCCAGCAGCTCGGGACAAGGCACAGATACGCAGTATTTT
cdr3_length: 13; v_call: TRBV10-2; j_call: TRBJ1-1; d_call: TRBD1; cdr3_aa: CASGQGVNTEAFF; cdr3_nt: TGCGCCAGCGGTCAGGGGGTGAACACTGAAGCTTTCTTT
cdr3_length: 13; v_call: TRBV5-8; j_call: TRBJ2-2; d_call: TRBD1; cdr3_aa: CANSDRLTGELFF; cdr3_nt: TGTGCCAACTCGGACAGGCTCACCGGGGAGCTGTTTTTT
cdr3_length: 15; v_call: TRBV11-2; j_call: TRBJ2-1; d_call: TRBD2; cdr3_aa: CASSSQTSGSDEQFF; cdr3_nt: TGTGCCAGCAGCTCCCAGACTAGCGGGAGTGATGAGCAGTTCTTC
cdr3_length: 13; v_call: TRBV4-1; j_call: TRBJ2-1; d_call: NA; cdr3_aa: CASSQGYRNEQFF; cdr3_nt: TGCGCCAGCAGCCAAGGGTACAGGAATGAGCAGTTCTTC
cdr3_length: 18; v_call: TRBV4-3; j_call: TRBJ2-1; d_call: NA; cdr3_aa: CASSQDPGGTSSYNEQFF; cdr3_nt: TGCGCCAGCAGCCAAGATCCAGGGGGGACTAGCTCCTACAATGAGCAGTTCTTC
cdr3_length: 16; v_call: TRBV7-2; j_call: TRBJ1-3; d_call: NA; cdr3_aa: CASSQGTASSGNTIYF; cdr3_nt: TGTGCCAGCAGCCAGGGGACGGCTAGCTCTGGAAACACCATATATTTT